Following are 26 T cell receptor beta chains from one sample sequenced in a study of cytomegalovirus exposure and HLA in healthy donors. With 60 Vbeta and 13 Jbeta primers, the PCR was carried out. Generated by immunoSEQ multiplex PCR, the TCRdb table keeps only in-frame clones and is missing some. This table has 100,000 to 150,000 clones, approximately 80% appearing once. Input material: PBMCs. All receptors come from a man between 18 and 35 years old in good health and CMV-seronegative.

The CDR3 DNA follows: TGTGCCACGCGGACTAACTATGGCTACACCTTC. The encoded protein is CATRTNYGYTF. This chain connects TRBV7-9 to TRBJ1-2, with D uncertain. CDR3 size: 11 residues. CDR1 SEHNR and CDR2 FQNEAQ come from the germline V gene (reference sequence). Trimming shortened V by 10 bases and J by 0 bases, and 6 bases separated the two germline ends. Variable domain in full (rest from reference TRBV7-9 and TRBJ1-2): DTGVSQNPRHKITKRGQNVTFRCDPISEHNRLYWYRQTLGQGPEFLTYFQNEAQLEKSRLLSDRFSAERPKGSFSTLEIQRTEQGDSAMYLCATRTNYGYTFGSGTRLTVV.

The chain employs TRBV6-5 and TRBJ2-7; 8 bases are shared with TRBD1. There are 16 residues in the CDR3. Per germline, CDR1 MNHEY and CDR2 SVGAGI. J lost 4 bases, V lost 0 bases, and 8 bases had no gene match. In DNA, the CDR3 is TGTGCCAGCAGTTACTCATATGCAGGGGGCGTTTACGAGCAGTACTTC. The encoded protein is CASSYSYAGGVYEQYF.

The chain couples TRBV20-1 to TRBJ2-5; 8 positions agree with TRBD2. Germline-derived CDR1 and CDR2 are DFQATT and SNEGSKA (reference sequence). The CDR3 totals 11 residues. The CDR3 loop is CSAERGETQYF. The CDR3 bases are TGCAGCGCAGAGCGGGGGGAGACCCAGTACTTC.

This clone was counted between two and nine times. The V and J genes are TRBV5-1 and TRBJ1-6; TRBD1 matches at 8 bases. The V and J ends lost 5 bases and 7 bases, in that order; junction bases with no gene match: 11. The germline CDR1 and CDR2 sequences are SGHRS and YFSETQ. This CDR3 is 16 amino acids long. Here the CDR3 reads CASSLISQGGNSPLHF. The DNA of the CDR3 is TGCGCCAGCAGTTTAATCTCACAGGGGGGGAATTCACCCCTCCACTTT.

This chain uses TRBV2 with TRBJ2-6; maybe TRBD1 (6 bases). Germline assignment: CDR1 SNHLY and CDR2 FYNNEI. The length of the CDR3 is 15 residues. Deletions cut 4 bases from V and 3 bases from J, with 10 bases between. The CDR3 here is CASSVQGNGANVLTF. The CDR3 nucleotides are TGTGCCAGCAGTGTACAGGGAAATGGGGCCAACGTCCTGACTTTC.

This rearrangement joins TRBV7-2 to TRBJ2-7, with a tentative D call TRBD2 (6 bases). Germline V lookup: CDR1 SGHTA, CDR2 FQGNSA. V dropped 3 bases and J dropped 2 bases, with 11 bases sitting between them. The CDR3 has 14 residues. The CDR3, as DNA: TGTGCCAGCAGCTTCTGGGACTTTGCCTACGAGCAGTACTTC. Translated, it gives CASSFWDFAYEQYF. The full variable domain, with the rest looked up from reference TRBV7-2 and TRBJ2-7, is GAGVSQSPSNKVTEKGKDVELRCDPISGHTALYWYRQSLGQGLEFLIYFQGNSAPDKSGLPSDRFSAERTGGSVSTLTIQRTQQEDSAVYLCASSFWDFAYEQYFGPGTRLTVT.

The V gene is TRBV19, the J gene TRBJ1-1; D remains unclear. Germline CDR1 and CDR2: LNHDA and SQIVND (reference sequence). The CDR3 is made up of 12 amino acids. V dropped 8 bases and J dropped 3 bases, with 10 bases sitting between them. CDR3 loop: CASGEIDTEAFF. Written as DNA, the CDR3 is TGTGCCAGTGGTGAGATCGACACTGAAGCTTTCTTT.

The genes are TRBV5-1 and TRBJ2-1; 7 bases match TRBD2. Germline V gene data show CDR1 as SGHRS and CDR2 as YFSETQ. V trimming: 0 bases; J trimming: 7 bases; junction bases outside the gene matches: 7. The CDR3 loop spans 15 amino acids. The CDR3 protein is CASSLADMGGNEQFF. The CDR3 nucleotides are TGCGCCAGCAGCTTGGCGGACATGGGGGGGAATGAGCAGTTCTTC.

On this clone: This sample includes further DNA sequences coding for the same CDR3. The chain employs TRBV27 and TRBJ1-2; 7 nucleotides align to TRBD1. This CDR3 spans 15 amino acids. The V gene's germline CDR1 is MNHEY and CDR2 SMNVEV (reference sequence). J lost 4 bases, V lost 3 bases, and 8 bases had no gene match. CDR3 sequence (DNA): TGTGCCAGCAGTTTTATGCAGGGGGTTGCCTATGGCTACACCTTC. This codes for CASSFMQGVAYGYTF.

The V gene is TRBV19, the J gene TRBJ1-4; D is unclear. The V end lost 6 bases, the J end lost 8 bases, and 13 bases lay between the germline ends. CDR3 size: 13 residues. In germline, CDR1 is LNHDA, CDR2 SQIVND (reference sequence). CDR3 in DNA: TGTGCCAGTAGAGGAGGGAAGGGAGAAAAACTGTTTTTT. Translating it yields CASRGGKGEKLFF.

The CDR3 sequence is CASSYSAPPRGYTF. The CDR3 DNA reads TGTGCCAGCAGTTACTCCGCCCCCCCCAGGGGCTACACCTTC. The genes are TRBV6-5 and TRBJ1-2; D ambiguous. This CDR3 contains 14 residues. Germline lookup yields CDR1 MNHEY and CDR2 SVGAGI. Trimming cost V 0 bases and J 8 bases, with 13 bases left between them.

The chain carries TRBV5-4 and TRBJ2-2, with 8 bases aligning to TRBD1. Trimming at V came to 4 bases and at J to 2 bases, leaving 13 bases not matched to a gene. The CDR3 spans 18 residues. Germline V gene sequence: CDR1 SGHNT, CDR2 YYREEE (reference sequence). CDR3 DNA: TGTGCCAGCAGCGGGGGGACAGGTGGGCTGGTTAACACCGGGGAGCTGTTTTTT. Amino acid sequence: CASSGGTGGLVNTGELFF.

V gene TRBV2 combines with J gene TRBJ2-7; the match to TRBD2 covers 9 bases. Germline V gene data show CDR1 as SNHLY and CDR2 as FYNNEI. CDR3 length equals 14 residues. J was trimmed by 2 bases and V by 1 base; bases with no gene match: 0. As DNA, the CDR3 is TGTGCCAGCAGTGAAGTAGCGGGGGCCTACGAGCAGTACTTC. This codes for CASSEVAGAYEQYF.

The chain has TRBV18 and TRBJ1-5; the D is unclear. V was clipped by 3 bases and J by 11 bases, with 14 bases between them. Germline lookup yields CDR1 KGHSH and CDR2 LQKENI. The CDR3 is 13 amino acids. The CDR3 loop reads CASSPIPGWAQHF. DNA of the CDR3: TGTGCCAGCTCACCGATCCCCGGGTGGGCCCAGCATTTT.

The V and J genes are TRBV29-1 and TRBJ2-3; TRBD2 is a possible D gene (7 bases). Germline V CDR1 and CDR2: SQVTM, ANQGSEA. The CDR3 contains 15 residues. With 4 bases removed from V and 10 bases from J, the gap between germline ends came to 24 bases. CDR3 amino acids: CSVGGRGGVRSPQYF. In nucleotides, the CDR3 is TGCAGCGTTGGGGGGAGGGGGGGCGTAAGATCACCGCAGTATTTT.

J is TRBJ2-1 and V is TRBV10-3, with D perhaps matching TRBD2 (5 bases). CDR1 is ENHRY, CDR2 SYGVKD, per germline. This CDR3 contains 11 residues. The V end lost 3 bases, the J end lost 8 bases, and 5 bases lay between the germline ends. Here the CDR3 reads CAISDSDEQFF. CDR3 nucleotides: TGTGCCATCAGTGATAGCGATGAGCAGTTCTTC.

The V gene is TRBV5-1, the J gene TRBJ2-7, with a weak D call TRBD1 (6 bases). The V gene lost 4 bases and the J gene lost 2 bases, with 10 bases spanning the gap. The length of the CDR3 is 13 residues. Germline lookup yields CDR1 SGHRS and CDR2 YFSETQ. The CDR3 region is CASSPWTAYEQYF. DNA for the CDR3: TGCGCCAGCAGCCCATGGACAGCCTACGAGCAGTACTTC.

The chain joins TRBV28 to TRBJ1-4, with TRBD1 matching over 9 bases. This CDR3 spans 15 amino acids. V lost 3 bases and J lost 4; bases outside the gene matches: 3. The germline gives CDR1 MDHEN, CDR2 SYDVKM. This CDR3 is CASSFTTGGNEKLFF. The CDR3, as DNA: TGTGCCAGCAGTTTCACGACAGGGGGTAATGAAAAACTGTTTTTT. Based on the CDR3 plus reference TRBV28 and TRBJ1-4, the full variable domain is DVKVTQSSRYLVKRTGEKVFLECVQDMDHENMFWYRQDPGLGLRLIYFSYDVKMKEKGDIPEGYSVSREKKERFSLILESASTNQTSMYLCASSFTTGGNEKLFFGSGTQLSVL.

Only one count was recorded for this clone. This chain links TRBV5-4 with TRBJ2-3; TRBD2 is a possible D gene (6 bases). V lost 2 bases to trimming and J lost 3 bases, with 13 bases between them. The CDR3 totals 15 residues. Looked up from germline, CDR1 is SGHNT and CDR2 is YYREEE (reference sequence). The CDR3 sequence: CASSFPGGRTDTQYF. DNA for the CDR3: TGTGCCAGCAGCTTTCCCGGGGGAAGAACAGATACGCAGTATTTT.

V and J are TRBV6-1 and TRBJ1-2; TRBD1 matches 7 bases. CDR3 size: 15 residues. Germline-derived CDR1 and CDR2 are MNHNS and SASEGT. Trimming cost V 7 bases and J 2 bases; bases outside gene matches: 10. This CDR3 is CASTSRTGGNYGYTF. CDR3 sequence (DNA): TGTGCCAGCACCAGCCGGACAGGAGGAAACTATGGCTACACCTTC.

The chain recombines TRBV10-3 with TRBJ2-5, with no clear D. Matching the DNA end better, TRBJ2-7 makes the J call doubtful. This CDR3 is 12 amino acids long. Per germline, CDR1 ENHRY and CDR2 SYGVKD. CDR3 amino acids: CAISSEAYEQYF. CDR3 nucleotides: TGTGCCATCAGTAGCGAAGCCTACGAGCAGTACTTC.

The rearrangement links TRBV6-1 to TRBJ2-7, with D perhaps TRBD1 (6 bases). This CDR3 is 12 amino acids long. The germline gives CDR1 MNHNS, CDR2 SASEGT. The V gene lost 4 bases and the J gene lost 5 bases, with 9 bases spanning the gap. CDR3 bases: TGTGCCAGCAGTGGACAGGCCAACGAGCAGTACTTC. Protein sequence: CASSGQANEQYF.

This chain links TRBV5-1 with TRBJ2-3; D is unclear. Germline values: CDR1 SGHRS, CDR2 YFSETQ. V lost 2 bases and J 0 bases, leaving 10 bases between the germline ends. There are 15 residues in the CDR3. The CDR3 here is CASSFGGASTDTQYF. The CDR3 DNA is TGCGCCAGCAGCTTTGGCGGAGCTAGCACAGATACGCAGTATTTT. Full variable domain (rest looked up from reference TRBV5-1 and TRBJ2-3): KAGVTQTPRYLIKTRGQQVTLSCSPISGHRSVSWYQQTPGQGLQFLFEYFSETQRNKGNFPGRFSGRQFSNSRSEMNVSTLELGDSALYLCASSFGGASTDTQYFGPGTRLTVL.

The chain links TRBV7-3 to TRBJ1-3; the match to TRBD1 covers 7 bases. The V gene's germline CDR1 is SGHTA and CDR2 FQGTGA. There are 16 residues in the CDR3. The trim removed 4 bases at V and 6 bases at J, leaving 12 bases unmatched. CDR3 DNA sequence: TGTGCCAGCAGCTGGGGCTTAAGACAGGGAATAAACACCATATATTTT. Encoded protein: CASSWGLRQGINTIYF. Full variable domain (remainder filled in from reference TRBV7-3 and TRBJ1-3): GAGVSQTPSNKVTEKGKYVELRCDPISGHTALYWYRQSLGQGPEFLIYFQGTGAADDSGLPNDRFFAVRPEGSVSTLKIQRTERGDSAVYLCASSWGLRQGINTIYFGEGSWLTVV.

The rearrangement uses TRBV19 and TRBJ2-7, with 8 bases matching TRBD1. V trimming: 3 bases; J trimming: 5 bases; junction bases outside the gene matches: 6. This CDR3 comprises 14 residues. Germline V gives CDR1 LNHDA, CDR2 SQIVND (reference sequence). The CDR3 nucleotides are TGTGCCAGTAGTATCCAGGGGGCGAGACACGAGCAGTACTTC. This codes for CASSIQGARHEQYF.

The V call is TRBV4-2, the J call TRBJ1-5; TRBD1 matches at 9 bases. The germline gives CDR1 LGHNA, CDR2 YNFKEQ. This CDR3 comprises 15 residues. After removal of 3 bases from V and 6 bases from J, the junction contained 6 bases not matched to a gene. CDR3 coding DNA: TGTGCCAGCAGCCAGGACGGACAGGGGAGTCAGCCCCAGCATTTT. It encodes CASSQDGQGSQPQHF.